This T cell receptor beta chain was documented in a study of shared clonotypes between healthy human individuals. Study context: Donors, aged 18 to 49, were two women and a few men.

V was pared by 6 bases and J by 8 bases, with 17 bases between. The CDR3 runs to 14 residues. Germline V gene data show CDR1 as MRHNA and CDR2 as SNTAGT. Of note for this clone: Its target is not known.

Genomic DNA per cell subset filled all wells of several immunoSEQ plates. The data were produced by immunoSEQ multiplex PCR, yet TCRdb's version contains in-frame clones alone and is incomplete. The table includes fewer than 650,000 clones, approximately 80% detected once. Study results and caveats: The donor pool, a small one, limited the genetic and exposure-history diversity represented.

The study drew all its donors from Caucasian adults living in Nashville, Tennessee. Sequencing used PBMCs. The V call is TRBV6-4, the J call TRBJ2-1; D may be TRBD2 (5 bases). The TCR was taken from a woman in her 40s in good health. Some clones in this sample may be carry-over from other donors' samples. The CDR3 sequence is CASSPTHSSDEQFF. The CDR3 DNA is TGTGCCAGCAGCCCCACCCATAGTAGCGATGAGCAGTTCTTC.